These 17 T cell receptor beta chains share one sample of origin, sequenced in a study of naive and memory T cell subsets (dated by TCRdb to about 2017). The library was made by UMI-ligation and nested PCR. The sample was run on an Illumina MiSeq. The beta constant-region primer consisted of an equimolar mixture of two oligonucleotides that together covered TRBC1 and TRBC2. Clones were called with MiXCR by TCRdb after fastp trimmed the public reads at Q25, and only in-frame beta chains were retained. Rows merge per CDR3 protein into single entries with the most common DNA and genes. Recorded for this sample are some 150,000 distinct CDR3 sequences; 15% to 20% of them occurred a single time. The ten largest clones take up 0.14% of the sample. Sequenced material: naive CD4+ T cells from blood. The sample's cell subset or site label is to be understood as: naive T cells, CD45RA high CD27+. All receptors come from a human donor in good health.

The chain employs TRBV5-8 and TRBJ2-1; D is tentatively TRBD1 or TRBD2 (5 bases each). The V end was cut by 3 bases, the J end by 4 bases, with 20 bases between. CDR1 is SGHTS and CDR2 is YDEGEE in the germline V gene. The CDR3 consists of 17 residues. The CDR3 coding sequence is TGTGCCAGCAGCTGGACATCAGGGAGTAAATTATACAATGAGCAGTTCTTC. It translates to CASSWTSGSKLYNEQFF.

The chain recombines TRBV20-1 with TRBJ2-7, with a weak D call TRBD1 (6 bases). Germline CDR1 is DFQATT and CDR2 is SNEGSKA (reference sequence). The CDR3 is made up of 13 amino acids. V shed 1 base and J shed 5 bases, with 12 bases lying between them. The CDR3 loop is CSARVDRHDEQYF. In DNA form, the CDR3 reads TGCAGTGCTAGAGTTGACAGGCATGACGAGCAGTACTTC.

The V gene is TRBV19, the J gene TRBJ2-7, with 7 bases identical to TRBD2. CDR1 is LNHDA, CDR2 SQIVND, per germline (reference sequence). The CDR3 is 16 residues long. V shed 6 bases and J 0 bases; nucleotides not matched to a gene: 11. The CDR3 protein is CASSFGGLAASYEQYF. The CDR3 coding sequence is TGTGCCAGTAGCTTCGGAGGGCTAGCGGCCTCCTACGAGCAGTACTTC.

V is TRBV5-6 and J is TRBJ2-3; 9 bases match TRBD1. The CDR3 spans 17 residues. Germline V CDR1 and CDR2: SGHDT, YYEEEE. Unmatched junction bases numbered 11, after V lost 3 bases and J lost 3 bases. CDR3 loop: CASSSLSGTGMTDTQYF. The CDR3 DNA sequence: TGTGCCAGCAGCTCGCTCTCCGGGACAGGGATGACAGATACGCAGTATTTT. Together with reference TRBV5-6 and TRBJ2-3, the CDR3 gives the full variable domain: DAGVTQSPTHLIKTRGQQVTLRCSPKSGHDTVSWYQQALGQGPQFIFQYYEEEERQRGNFPDRFSGHQFPNYSSELNVNALLLGDSALYLCASSSLSGTGMTDTQYFGPGTRLTVL.

This clonotype turned up a few times. The CDR3 is CASPRERGDPTDTQYF. Written as DNA, the CDR3 is TGTGCCAGTCCGCGTGAGAGGGGAGACCCCACAGATACGCAGTATTTT. This chain connects TRBV6-2 or TRBV6-3 to TRBJ2-3; D tentatively fits TRBD1 or TRBD2 (5 bases each). Germline V CDR1 and CDR2: MNHEY, SVGEGT. CDR3 length equals 16 residues. Trimming left V 9 bases short and J 2 bases short, with 21 bases between.

This clonotype was counted only a few times. The V and J genes are TRBV10-3 and TRBJ2-2, with 12 positions matching TRBD2. V dropped 4 bases and J dropped 7; count of bases not matched to a gene: 4. Germline loops: CDR1 ENHRY, CDR2 SYGVKD. The CDR3 covers 15 residues. In DNA, the CDR3 is TGTGCCATCAGTGGGACTAGCGGGAAGGGCGGGGAGCTGTTTTTT. This sequence encodes CAISGTSGKGGELFF.

In its sample, this clonotype was seen a few times. CDR3 sequence (DNA): TGTGCCAGCAGCCACGGAGGGGGGCTTGAGCAGTACTTC. Translated: CASSHGGGLEQYF. The chain recombines TRBV7-8 with TRBJ2-7, with D possibly being TRBD1 or TRBD2 (6 bases each). Germline-derived CDR1 and CDR2 are SGHVS and FQNEAQ. The CDR3 extends over 13 amino acids. The V gene lost 5 bases and the J gene lost 7 bases, with 15 bases spanning the gap.

This clonotype was picked up a small number of times. The V and J genes are TRBV3-1 and TRBJ1-5, with no clear D. The germline CDR1 and CDR2 sequences are LGHDT and YNNKEL (reference sequence). V lost 0 bases to trimming and J lost 7 bases, with 10 bases between them. The CDR3 spans 14 residues. CDR3 nucleotide sequence: TGTGCCAGCAGCCAAGATTCCTTCGGGCAGCCCCAGCATTTT. Its translation is CASSQDSFGQPQHF.

This clonotype has just a few counts. The chain employs TRBV25-1 and TRBJ1-2; D remains ambiguous. This CDR3 comprises 14 residues. Germline CDR1 reads MGHDK; CDR2 reads SYGVNS. The V and J ends lost 4 bases and 7 bases respectively, with 16 bases between them. CDR3 sequence (DNA): TGTGCCAGCAGTGGCAGGATCCCACGAAGTGGCTACACCTTC. This encodes CASSGRIPRSGYTF.

The V and J genes are TRBV4-3 and TRBJ2-1; the D gene is possibly TRBD2 (7 bases). Germline V gene sequence: CDR1 LGHNA, CDR2 YSLEER. This CDR3 spans 15 amino acids. The ends were cut back, 0 bases at V and 7 bases at J, with 13 bases in the middle. Written as DNA, the CDR3 is TGCGCCAGCAGCCAAGAGGGGGGGCGAGTGAATGAGCAGTTCTTC. Amino acids: CASSQEGGRVNEQFF.

This clonotype was detected only a few times. V and J are TRBV7-9 and TRBJ2-3; D could derive from TRBD1 or TRBD2 (5 bases each). This CDR3 has 15 amino acids. Per the germline V gene, CDR1 is SEHNR and CDR2 is FQNEAQ (reference sequence). V lost 5 bases and J lost 5, with 17 bases in between. Written as DNA, the CDR3 is TGTGCCAGCAGCCCAGTGGGGGTATCGGGAGATACGCAGTATTTT. The encoded protein is CASSPVGVSGDTQYF.

This clonotype was detected a few times. The chain carries TRBV2 and TRBJ1-5; 7 nucleotides align to TRBD1. This CDR3 region has 14 residues. The junction had 2 bases not matched to a gene; V was cut back by 5 bases and J by 1 base. The germline V gene has CDR1 SNHLY and CDR2 FYNNEI. The CDR3 sequence: CASSPGQSNQPQHF. The CDR3 region has the DNA TGTGCCAGCAGTCCGGGACAGAGCAATCAGCCCCAGCATTTT.

The V call is TRBV20-1, the J call TRBJ2-7, with a weak D call TRBD1 (5 bases). The germline V and J ends were trimmed by 0 bases and 6 bases, with 15 bases remaining between them. The CDR3 extends over 14 amino acids. Germline assignment: CDR1 DFQATT and CDR2 SNEGSKA (reference sequence). CDR3 DNA sequence: TGCAGTGCTAGAGACAGGGTGAGAGTGCGCGAGCAGTACTTC. Protein sequence: CSARDRVRVREQYF.

This clonotype came up a few times. V is TRBV11-2 and J is TRBJ2-1; D remains ambiguous. The germline V gene encodes CDR1 SGHAT and CDR2 FQNNGV. Trimming took off 1 base at V and 2 bases at J, with 9 bases between the two ends. The CDR3 covers 15 residues. The CDR3 DNA is TGTGCCAGCAGCTTAGCGTCCGTCCCCTACAATGAGCAGTTCTTC. Its protein product is CASSLASVPYNEQFF.

This clonotype was found a few times. CDR3 sequence reads: CASRLQVSDSGANVLTF. The CDR3 DNA reads TGTGCCAGCAGGCTCCAGGTATCTGACTCTGGGGCCAACGTCCTGACTTTC. The gene calls are TRBV12-3 or TRBV12-4 and TRBJ2-6; no clear D gene. V shed 6 bases and J shed 0 bases, with 15 bases lying between them. The length of the CDR3 is 17 residues.

The chain links TRBV7-3 to TRBJ2-3, with TRBD1 matching 9 bases. The germline gives CDR1 SGHTA, CDR2 FQGTGA. CDR3 size: 15 residues. V shed 2 bases and J 3 bases; nucleotides not matched to a gene: 3. CDR3 residues: CASSLGTGMTDTQYF. As DNA, the CDR3 is TGTGCCAGCAGCTTAGGGACAGGGATGACAGATACGCAGTATTTT.

The genes are TRBV4-3 and TRBJ1-6, with unresolved D. Germline lookup yields CDR1 LGHNA and CDR2 YSLEER. This CDR3 contains 15 residues. Trimming removed 0 bases at V and 7 bases at J, with 10 bases between. In nucleotides, the CDR3 is TGCGCCAGCAGCCAAGATAAATACAGCAATTCACCCCTCCACTTT. Translation: CASSQDKYSNSPLHF.